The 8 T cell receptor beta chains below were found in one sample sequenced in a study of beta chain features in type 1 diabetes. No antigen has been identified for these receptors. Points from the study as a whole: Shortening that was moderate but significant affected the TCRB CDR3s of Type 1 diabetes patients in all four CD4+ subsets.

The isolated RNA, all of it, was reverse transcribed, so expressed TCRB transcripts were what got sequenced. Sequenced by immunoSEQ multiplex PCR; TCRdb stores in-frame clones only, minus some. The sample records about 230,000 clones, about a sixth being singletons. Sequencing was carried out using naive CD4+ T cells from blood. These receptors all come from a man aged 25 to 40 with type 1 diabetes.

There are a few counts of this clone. The CDR3 DNA follows: TGTGCCAGCAGCTTAAATGCTCCTAGCGGCTACGAGCAGTACTTC. Translating gives CASSLNAPSGYEQYF. J is TRBJ2-7 and V is TRBV13, with TRBD2 matching 7 bases. CDR1 PRHDT and CDR2 FYEKMQ come from the germline V gene (reference sequence). The CDR3 covers 15 residues. The ends lost 2 bases at V and 3 bases at J; junction bases unmatched: 7.

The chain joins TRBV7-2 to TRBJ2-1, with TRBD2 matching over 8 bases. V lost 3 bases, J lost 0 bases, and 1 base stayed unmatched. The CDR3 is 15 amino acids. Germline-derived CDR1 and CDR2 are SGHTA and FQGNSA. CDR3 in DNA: TGTGCCAGCAGCTTTGGACTAGCCTCCTACAATGAGCAGTTCTTC. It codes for CASSFGLASYNEQFF.

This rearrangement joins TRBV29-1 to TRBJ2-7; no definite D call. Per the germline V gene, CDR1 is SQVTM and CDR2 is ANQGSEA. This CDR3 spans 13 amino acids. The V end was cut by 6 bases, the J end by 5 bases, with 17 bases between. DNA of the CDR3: TGCAGCGTCGAGGTGGGCCCTTTGAACGAGCAGTACTTC. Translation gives CSVEVGPLNEQYF.

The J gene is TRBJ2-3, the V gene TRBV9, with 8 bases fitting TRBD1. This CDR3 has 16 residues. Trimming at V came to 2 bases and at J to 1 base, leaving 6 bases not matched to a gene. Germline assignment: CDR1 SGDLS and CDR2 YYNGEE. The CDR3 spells CASSVTGDIRTDTQYF. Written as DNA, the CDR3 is TGTGCCAGCAGCGTGACAGGGGATATCCGCACAGATACGCAGTATTTT.

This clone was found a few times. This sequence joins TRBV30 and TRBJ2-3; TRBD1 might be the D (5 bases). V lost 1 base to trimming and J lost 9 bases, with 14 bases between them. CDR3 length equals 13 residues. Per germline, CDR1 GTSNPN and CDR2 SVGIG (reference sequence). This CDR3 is CAWSGSARETQYF. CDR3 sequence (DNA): TGTGCCTGGAGTGGATCCGCCAGGGAAACGCAGTATTTT.

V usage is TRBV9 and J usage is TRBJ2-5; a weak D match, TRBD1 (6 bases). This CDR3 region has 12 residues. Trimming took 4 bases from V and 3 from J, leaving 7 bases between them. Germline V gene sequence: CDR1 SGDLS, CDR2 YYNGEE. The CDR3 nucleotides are TGTGCCAGCAGCTACAGGGAAGAGACCCAGTACTTC. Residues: CASSYREETQYF.

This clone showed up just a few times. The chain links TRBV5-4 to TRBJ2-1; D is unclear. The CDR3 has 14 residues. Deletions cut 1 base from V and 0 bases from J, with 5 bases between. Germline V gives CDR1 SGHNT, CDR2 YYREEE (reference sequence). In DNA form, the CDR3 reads TGTGCCAGCAGCTTGTTCCACTCCTACAATGAGCAGTTCTTC. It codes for CASSLFHSYNEQFF.

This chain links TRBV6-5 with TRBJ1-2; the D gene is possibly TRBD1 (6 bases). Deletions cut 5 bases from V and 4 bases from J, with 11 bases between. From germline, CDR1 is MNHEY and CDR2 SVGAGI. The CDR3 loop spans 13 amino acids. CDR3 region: CASSRTAIYGYTF. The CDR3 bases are TGTGCCAGCAGTCGGACAGCGATCTATGGCTACACCTTC.